This TCR beta chain was captured in a study of shared clonotypes between healthy human individuals (dated by TCRdb to the early 2020s). Turning to the overall study: The cohort included three men and a couple of women between 18 and 49 years of age. For each donor, CD4 naive and CD4 memory were each given three plates, CD8 naive was given two plates, and CD8 memory was given one plate. To estimate repertoire size and how much clonotype sharing occurs between individuals, the study deeply sequenced the blood TCR repertoires of a handful of healthy adults. To increase sequencing depth and limit assay-specific biases, TCR repertoire library preparation and sequencing were carried out by different laboratories using diverse techniques. Per donor, leukapheresis produced somewhere between about 0.94 and 9.5 billion PBMCs. Results and caveats for the whole study, not just this receptor: Because the study included only a small number of donors, the genetic and exposure-history diversity represented was limited. Incomplete sequencing was indicated by rarefaction of sorted-subset datasets, despite the large sequencing depth. Naive subsets generally had larger estimated clonotype richness than memory subsets. Sharing across a few donors was observed for around 5% of naive CD4, under 4% of naive CD8, 2% to 2.5% of memory CD4, and about 0.4% of memory CD8 clonotypes. Compared with non-shared clonotypes, the clonotypes found in all four sorted-subset donors had higher generation probabilities. Only blood was sampled, and tissue TCR repertoires likely differ from those in blood. Pairwise subsampling indicated that sequencing depth was expected to affect the degree of clonotype sharing among donors.

Concerning this clone itself: There is no known antigen for this receptor. No per-base quality is available; no much larger clone lies one base away.

TCR CDR3 regions were amplified from genomic DNA by multiplex PCR using the deep immunoSEQ assay. Extracted genomic DNA from each cell subset was distributed evenly across all wells of several immunoSEQ 96-well plates, and each plate was treated as a replicate. For sorted subsets, roughly 190 ng of genomic DNA, equivalent to 30,000 or so T cell genomes, went into each replicate PCR. Purified libraries were quantified with a Qubit 3.0 fluorometer, sized on a Bioanalyzer 2100, and re-quantified with the KAPA Library Quantification kit. Each immunoSEQ 96-well plate was sequenced on its own single-read 150-cycle Illumina NextSeq 550 flow cell. In the source study's methods: Because the immunoSEQ output held only junctional sequences and lacked quality scores, the filtering could not match the filtering applied to full-length reads. To assign V/J genes and CDR3, sequences were annotated using PyIR, a Python wrapper for IgBLAST v1.9, with IMGT germline references. Reads with weak V/J assignments (E-value above 1e-6), missing CDR3, stop codons, out-of-frame junctions, or ambiguous translated residues were removed. V3J clonotypes were defined as sequences sharing an identical inferred V gene, J gene, and CDR3 amino acid sequence. To compute the percentage overlap between repertoires, the number of shared unique clonotypes was divided by the size of the smaller repertoire. Repertoire richness was assessed with RTK rarefaction, the Chao1 estimator, and Recon v2.1 estimates of unobserved clonotypes. For all TCRbeta clonotypes obtained by the gDNA method from four donors, generation probabilities were computed with OLGA. Drawn from immuneACCESS, this table holds only the in-frame rearrangements with V and J called that TCRdb kept. Clones are partly lost; checked studies trace under half to an unresolved V gene and leave the rest unexplained. That table gives V, J and clone size, and the DNA gave D and trimming. Recorded for this sample are some 1.5 million clones; 95% to 99% of them occurred a single time. Around 0.45% of the sample comes from the top ten.

Donors were healthy HIV-negative adults with no recently reported acute infections or vaccinations. All donors were Caucasian adults living in Nashville, Tennessee, USA. CD4+ T cells were enriched through magnetic negative selection, after which naive cells were positively selected on CD45RA and the remaining negative fraction served as the memory subset. Blood was obtained by leukapheresis, after which PBMCs were separated by Ficoll-Histopaque density gradient centrifugation and cryopreserved in liquid nitrogen vapor phase. Purity and quantity of every magnetically sorted T cell population were checked by analytical flow cytometry. From each sorted fraction, genomic DNA was isolated and quantified by UV absorbance on a Nanodrop 2000c. Trimming leaves V shorter by 3 bases and J shorter by 0 bases, with the junction holding 11 bases beyond the gene matches. The cysteine opens and the phenylalanine closes a CDR3 of 18 amino acids. Only CDR3 DNA is held: 54 bases, read in frame from base 1. The germline V gene supplies CDR1 SNHLY and CDR2 FYNNEI.

This clonotype was obtained from a man aged 25 to 45 in good health. The sequencing sample was made of naive CD4+ T cells sorted from blood. The sample's cell subset or site label, decoded: CD45RA+ positively selected. The sequence is built from TRBV2 and TRBJ1-5; TRBD1 fits 7 bases in the junction. CDR3 loop: CASSEGRGAPNSNQPQHF. The nucleotide sequence reads TGTGCCAGCAGTGAGGGCAGGGGGGCCCCCAATAGCAATCAGCCCCAGCATTTT.